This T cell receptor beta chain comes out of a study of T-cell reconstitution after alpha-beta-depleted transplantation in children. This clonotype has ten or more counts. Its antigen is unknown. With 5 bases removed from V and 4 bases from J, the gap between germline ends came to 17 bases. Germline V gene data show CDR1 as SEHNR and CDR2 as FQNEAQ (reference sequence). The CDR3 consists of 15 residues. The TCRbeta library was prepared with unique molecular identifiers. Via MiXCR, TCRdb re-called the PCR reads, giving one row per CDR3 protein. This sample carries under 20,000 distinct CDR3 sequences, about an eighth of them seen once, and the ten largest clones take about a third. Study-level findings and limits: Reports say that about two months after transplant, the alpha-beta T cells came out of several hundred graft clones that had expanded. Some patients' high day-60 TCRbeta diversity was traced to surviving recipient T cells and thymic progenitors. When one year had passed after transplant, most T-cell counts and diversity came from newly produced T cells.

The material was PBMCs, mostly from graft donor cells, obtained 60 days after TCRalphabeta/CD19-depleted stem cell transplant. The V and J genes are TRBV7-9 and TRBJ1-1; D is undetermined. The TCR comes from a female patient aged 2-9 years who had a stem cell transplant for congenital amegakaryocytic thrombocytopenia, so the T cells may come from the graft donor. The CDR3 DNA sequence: TGTGCCAGCAGCCGGAGGATTTCGCTGAGCACTGAAGCTTTCTTT. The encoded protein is CASSRRISLSTEAFF.